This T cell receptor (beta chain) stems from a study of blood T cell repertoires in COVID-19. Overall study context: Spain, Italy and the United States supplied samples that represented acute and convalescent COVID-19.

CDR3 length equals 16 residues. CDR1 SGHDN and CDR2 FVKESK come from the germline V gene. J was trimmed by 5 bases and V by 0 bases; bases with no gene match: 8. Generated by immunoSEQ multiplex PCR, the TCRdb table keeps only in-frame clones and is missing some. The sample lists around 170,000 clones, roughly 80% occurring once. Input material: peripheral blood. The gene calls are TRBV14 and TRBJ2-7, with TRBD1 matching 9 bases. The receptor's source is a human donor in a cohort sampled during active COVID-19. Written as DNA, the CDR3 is TGTGCCAGCAGCCAAGAGAGTCGGACAGGGGCCCACGAGCAGTACTTC. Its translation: CASSQESRTGAHEQYF.